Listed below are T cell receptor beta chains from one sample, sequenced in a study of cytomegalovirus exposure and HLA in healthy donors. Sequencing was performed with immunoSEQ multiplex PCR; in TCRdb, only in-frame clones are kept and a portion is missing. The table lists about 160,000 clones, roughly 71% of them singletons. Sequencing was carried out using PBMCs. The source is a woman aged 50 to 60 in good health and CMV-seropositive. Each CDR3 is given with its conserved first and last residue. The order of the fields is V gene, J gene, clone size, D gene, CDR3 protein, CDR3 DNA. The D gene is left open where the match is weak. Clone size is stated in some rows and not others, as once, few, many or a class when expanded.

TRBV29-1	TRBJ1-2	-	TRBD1	CSVIPGQGVYGYTF	TGCAGCGTTATTCCGGGACAGGGGGTCTATGGCTACACCTTC
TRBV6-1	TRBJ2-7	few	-	CASSGPPGEQYF	TGTGCCAGCAGTGGGCCCCCAGGCGAGCAGTACTTC
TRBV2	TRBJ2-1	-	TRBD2	CASTGTSGRNEQFF	TGTGCCAGCACCGGGACTAGCGGGAGGAATGAGCAGTTCTTC
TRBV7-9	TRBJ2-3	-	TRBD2	CASSSGLAGRTDTQYF	TGTGCCAGCAGCTCTGGGCTAGCGGGTCGGACAGATACGCAGTATTTT
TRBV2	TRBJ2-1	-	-	CASSAGFGEQFF	TGTGCCAGCAGTGCAGGGTTTGGTGAGCAGTTCTTC
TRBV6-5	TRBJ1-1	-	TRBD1	CASSKGQGNTEAFF	TGTGCCAGCAGTAAAGGACAGGGGAACACTGAAGCTTTCTTT
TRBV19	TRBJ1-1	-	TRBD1	CASSIHRGLVNTEAFF	TGTGCCAGTAGTATCCACAGGGGGCTCGTGAACACTGAAGCTTTCTTT
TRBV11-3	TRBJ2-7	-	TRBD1	CASSRDSYEQYF	TGTGCCAGCAGCCGGGACAGCTACGAGCAGTACTTC
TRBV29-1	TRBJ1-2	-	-	CSVDTQGSGGYTF	TGCAGCGTCGATACCCAGGGATCGGGTGGCTACACCTTC
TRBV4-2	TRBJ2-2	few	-	CASSQVGGGGELFF	TGTGCCAGCAGCCAGGTCGGTGGTGGCGGGGAGCTGTTTTTT
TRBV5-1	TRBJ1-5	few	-	CASSLAPPDSPQGSNQPQHF	TGCGCCAGCAGCTTGGCCCCCCCGGACAGTCCCCAAGGTAGCAATCAGCCCCAGCATTTT
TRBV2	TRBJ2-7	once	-	CASSDSLSSDEQYF	TGTGCCAGCAGTGATTCTCTGAGTAGCGACGAGCAGTACTTC
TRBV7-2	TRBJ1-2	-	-	CASSFGLADGYTF	TGTGCCAGCAGCTTCGGGTTGGCCGATGGCTACACCTTC
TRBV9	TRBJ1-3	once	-	CASSPRDSHSGNTIYF	TGTGCCAGCAGCCCCCGCGACAGCCACTCTGGAAACACCATATATTTT
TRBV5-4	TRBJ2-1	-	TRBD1	CASSLNSRGYNEQFF	TGTGCCAGCAGCTTGAACAGCAGGGGGTACAATGAGCAGTTCTTC
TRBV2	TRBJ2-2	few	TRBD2	CASRTSENTGELFF	TGTGCCAGCAGGACTAGCGAAAACACCGGGGAGCTGTTTTTT
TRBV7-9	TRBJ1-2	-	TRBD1	CASSLAPGQGSYGYTF	TGTGCCAGCAGCTTAGCGCCGGGACAGGGCTCCTATGGCTACACCTTC
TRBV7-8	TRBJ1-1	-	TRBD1	CASTLQGGNTEAFF	TGTGCCAGCACCCTACAGGGGGGGAACACTGAAGCTTTCTTT
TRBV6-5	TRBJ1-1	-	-	CASRETGGTEAFF	TGTGCCAGCAGAGAGACTGGAGGCACTGAAGCTTTCTTT
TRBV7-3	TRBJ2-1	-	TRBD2	CASSQTSGGNNEQFF	TGTGCCAGCAGCCAGACTAGCGGTGGGAACAATGAGCAGTTCTTC
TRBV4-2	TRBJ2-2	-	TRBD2	CASSQDKGGGNSGELFF	TGTGCCAGCAGCCAAGATAAGGGCGGGGGGAACTCCGGGGAGCTGTTTTTT
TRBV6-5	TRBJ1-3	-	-	CASSSPSGNTIYF	TGTGCCAGCAGCTCCCCCTCTGGAAACACCATATATTTT
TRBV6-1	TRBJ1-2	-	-	CASSEIAGLNYGYTF	TGTGCCAGCAGTGAAATCGCAGGCCTGAACTATGGCTACACCTTC
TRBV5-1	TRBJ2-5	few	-	CASSLAGNQETQYF	TGCGCCAGCAGCTTGGCAGGGAACCAAGAGACCCAGTACTTC
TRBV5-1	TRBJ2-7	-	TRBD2	CASSAVAGAYEQYF	TGCGCCAGCAGCGCGGTAGCGGGGGCCTACGAGCAGTACTTC
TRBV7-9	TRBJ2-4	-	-	CASTYNGAGGQYF	TGTGCCAGCACCTACAACGGAGCCGGGGGTCAGTACTTC
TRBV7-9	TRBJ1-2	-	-	CASSGTTEIAYGYTF	TGTGCCAGCAGCGGTACCACGGAAATAGCCTATGGCTACACCTTC
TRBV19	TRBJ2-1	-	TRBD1	CASSPLDRGLNNEQFF	TGTGCCAGTAGTCCCCTAGACAGGGGACTTAACAATGAGCAGTTCTTC
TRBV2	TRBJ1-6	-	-	CASKGQPSSYNSPLHF	TGTGCCAGCAAAGGACAGCCGAGCTCCTATAATTCACCCCTCCACTTT
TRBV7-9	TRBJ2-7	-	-	CASSAPRGLLYEQYF	TGTGCCAGCAGCGCCCCGCGGGGCCTCTTGTACGAGCAGTACTTC
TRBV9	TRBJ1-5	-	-	CASSVVSRGCWQPQHF	TGTGCCAGCAGCGTAGTGTCAAGGGGCTGCTGGCAGCCCCAGCATTTT
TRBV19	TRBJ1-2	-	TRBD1	CASYRPGQGEDYGYTF	TGTGCCAGTTACCGGCCTGGACAGGGCGAAGATTATGGCTACACCTTC
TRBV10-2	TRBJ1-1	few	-	CASSMTGEGEAFF	TGCGCCAGCAGTATGACAGGAGAGGGTGAAGCTTTCTTT
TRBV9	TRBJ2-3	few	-	CASSVQNTDTQYF	TGTGCCAGCAGCGTCCAGAACACAGATACGCAGTATTTT
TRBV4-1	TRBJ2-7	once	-	CASSQDGIGGQYF	TGCGCCAGCAGCCAAGATGGTATAGGGGGGCAGTACTTC
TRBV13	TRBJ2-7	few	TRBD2	CASSLSGGYYEQYF	TGTGCCAGCAGCTTAAGCGGGGGATACTACGAGCAGTACTTC
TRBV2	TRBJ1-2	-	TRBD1	CASSLMTGTLSYTF	TGTGCCAGCAGTTTAATGACAGGGACCCTCAGCTACACCTTC
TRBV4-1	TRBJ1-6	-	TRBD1	CASSQAGGDSPLHF	TGCGCCAGCAGCCAAGCAGGGGGTGATTCACCCCTCCACTTT
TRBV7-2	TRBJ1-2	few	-	CASSFVRDGGYTF	TGTGCCAGCAGCTTCGTCAGGGATGGTGGCTACACCTTC
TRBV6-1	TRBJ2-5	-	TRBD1	CASSFRTGYQETQYF	TGTGCCAGCAGTTTTAGGACAGGGTACCAAGAGACCCAGTACTTC
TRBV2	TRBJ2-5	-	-	CASSISGKETQYF	TGTGCCAGCAGCATTAGCGGAAAAGAGACCCAGTACTTC
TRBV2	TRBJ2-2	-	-	CASRSQPAGELFF	TGTGCCAGCAGGTCACAGCCTGCCGGGGAGCTGTTTTTT
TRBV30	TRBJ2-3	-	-	CAWNTGTADTQYF	TGTGCCTGGAATACAGGGACGGCAGATACGCAGTATTTT
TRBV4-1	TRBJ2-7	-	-	CASSQGASGSYEQYF	TGCGCCAGCAGCCAAGGGGCCTCTGGATCATACGAGCAGTACTTC
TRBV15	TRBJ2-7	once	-	CATSSRGSYEQYF	TGTGCCACCAGCAGTCGGGGCTCCTACGAGCAGTACTTC
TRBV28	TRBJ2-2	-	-	CASSSYTGENTGELFF	TGTGCCAGCAGTTCCTATACGGGGGAGAACACCGGGGAGCTGTTTTTT
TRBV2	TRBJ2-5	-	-	CASSVPTSGWETQYF	TGTGCCAGCAGTGTTCCTACATCAGGTTGGGAGACCCAGTACTTC
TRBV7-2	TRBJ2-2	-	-	CASRWVGDTGELFF	TGTGCCAGCAGATGGGTCGGGGACACCGGGGAGCTGTTTTTT
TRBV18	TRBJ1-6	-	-	CASSPEGHGSPLHF	TGTGCCAGCTCACCAGAGGGACACGGCTCACCCCTCCACTTT
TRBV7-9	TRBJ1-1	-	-	CASSLEGVTGEAFF	TGTGCCAGCAGCTTAGAGGGGGTAACTGGGGAGGCTTTCTTT
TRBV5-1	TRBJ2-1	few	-	CASSLGAGVSLKQFF	TGCGCCAGCAGCTTGGGGGCAGGGGTAAGTTTGAAGCAGTTCTTC
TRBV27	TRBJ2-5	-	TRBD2	CASSFAGLKETQYF	TGTGCCAGCAGTTTTGCGGGACTAAAAGAGACCCAGTACTTC
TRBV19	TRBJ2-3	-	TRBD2	CASSSGLAGATDTQYF	TGTGCCAGTAGTTCCGGACTAGCGGGGGCAACAGATACGCAGTATTTT
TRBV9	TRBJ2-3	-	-	CASSVGPTDTQYF	TGTGCCAGCAGCGTAGGTCCGACAGATACGCAGTATTTT
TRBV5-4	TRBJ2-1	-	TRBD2	CASSPRTSGGAGNEQFF	TGTGCCAGCAGCCCACGGACTAGCGGGGGGGCCGGAAATGAGCAGTTCTTC
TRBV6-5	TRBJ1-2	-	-	CASSLGSSYYGYTF	TGTGCCAGCAGCCTCGGGAGCAGTTACTATGGCTACACCTTC
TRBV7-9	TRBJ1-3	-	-	CASSYSTRNTIYF	TGTGCCAGCAGCTACTCGACTCGGAACACCATATATTTT